The clone carrying this TCR beta chain was found a few times. Its matching antigen is unknown. The sample originates from a study of cytomegalovirus exposure and HLA in healthy donors. Study summary: An earlier analysis found around 100 million unique TCR beta sequences from about 190 million T cells.

Findings and limits, study-wide: For most TCR sequences rarity was the rule, although some public TCRs occurred in many donors. Follow-up analysis later connected one missense variant in DCLRE1C with trimming of TCR beta V- and J-genes. Apparent HLA restriction characterized most CMV-associated TCR beta chains in a later analysis.

Amplification used 60 Vbeta primers and 13 Jbeta primers. Here immunoSEQ multiplex PCR was the method, and the copy in TCRdb shows in-frame clones only, minus some. The data show roughly 63,000 clones, with more than 70% seen just once and approximately 23% held by the top ten. Germline CDR1 MNHNS, CDR2 SASEGT. There are 13 residues in the CDR3. V lost 4 bases and J lost 14; bases outside the gene matches: 13. This TCR came from a man aged 50 or older in good health and CMV-seropositive. The V gene is TRBV6-1, the J gene TRBJ1-2; 7 bases are shared with TRBD1. Source material: PBMCs. CDR3 bases: TGTGCCAGCAGTGTACGGACAGGCTGGGAAAGAACCTTC. It codes for CASSVRTGWERTF.